This T cell receptor (beta chain) was found in a study of blood T cell repertoires in COVID-19 (dated by TCRdb to the early 2020s). For the wider study: Collaborator samples came from the United States, Italy and Spain and covered acute and convalescent phases of COVID-19. Where available, HLA class I and class II types were obtained from metadata supplied by the sample provider rather than from assay-based typing. The repertoires were made available in a free public database intended to serve as a resource for research on the immune response to SARS-CoV-2. Samples came from the ongoing ImmuneRACE study (first 160 participants) plus 1,254 subjects from 6 global collaborators. The material from the prospective study consisted of cDNA or gDNA derived from T cells, B-cell-depleted T cells, or PBMCs. Subjects who had been exposed to COVID-19, were actively infected with it, or had recovered from it provided the deeply sampled blood TCRbeta repertoires that made up the dataset. Nearly every sample came with metadata listing a de-identified subject ID, COVID-19 status, age in years and sex. On the study overall, not on this receptor specifically: Clinical and demographic metadata were provided uncurated, with the amount varying by source and participant.

Each collaborating institution followed its own protocols to collect whole blood in K2EDTA tubes. For TCRbeta analysis, collaborator samples were shipped as frozen whole blood, as isolated PBMCs, or as DNA extracted from either sample type. The immunoSEQ Assay, a bias-controlled multiplex PCR, was used to amplify TCRbeta CDR3 regions from genomic DNA. Turning to the authors' computational methods: The number of nucleated cells in each sample was estimated by amplification of reference gene primers within the assay. Sequence reads were collapsed and filtered to measure the absolute abundance of every unique TCRbeta CDR3 rearrangement. Productive Simpson clonality was computed per sample as the square root of Simpson's diversity index over productive rearrangements. TCRdb carries this immuneACCESS record with in-frame sequences only. Its versions omit some clonotypes, under half of them owing to an unresolved V gene in the studies checked, with the rest unexplained. V and J calls and clone size are given by that table; D and trimming were obtained from the DNA. The sample contains 35,000 to 50,000 clones, over 70% of them found a single time. The ten largest clones capture 1% to 1.5% of the sample.

Turning to this clone: It lacks a known antigen. The input lacks base qualities; no much larger clone sits a single base away.

This TCR was sampled from a woman in her thirties or forties with acute or convalescent COVID-19. Sequenced: peripheral blood.

The CDR3 reads CASSARTGETQYF. The DNA sequence is TGTGCCAGCAGCGCGAGGACGGGGGAGACCCAGTACTTC. The chain couples TRBV7-2 to TRBJ2-5; TRBD2 is possibly the D segment (5 matching bases). The cysteine opens and the phenylalanine closes a CDR3 of 13 amino acids. Only CDR3 DNA remains: 39 bases, in frame from the first base. CDR1 and CDR2 are drawn from the germline V gene: SGHTA, FQGNSA. V gives up 5 bases and J gives up 5 bases, and the segment between their germline ends measures 12 bases.